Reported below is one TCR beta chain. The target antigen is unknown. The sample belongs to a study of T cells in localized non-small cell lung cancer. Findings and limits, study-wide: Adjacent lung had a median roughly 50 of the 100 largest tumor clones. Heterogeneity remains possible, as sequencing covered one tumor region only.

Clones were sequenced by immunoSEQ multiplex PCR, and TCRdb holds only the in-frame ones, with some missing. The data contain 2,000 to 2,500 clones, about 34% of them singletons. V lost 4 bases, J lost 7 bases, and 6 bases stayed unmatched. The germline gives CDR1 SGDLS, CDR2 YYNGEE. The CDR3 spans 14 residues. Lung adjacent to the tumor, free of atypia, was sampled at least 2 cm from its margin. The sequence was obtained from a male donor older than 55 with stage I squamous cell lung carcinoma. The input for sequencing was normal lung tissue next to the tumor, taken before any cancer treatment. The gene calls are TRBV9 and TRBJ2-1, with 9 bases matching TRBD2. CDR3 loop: CASSFRTSENEQFF. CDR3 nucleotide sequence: TGTGCCAGCAGCTTCCGGACTAGCGAGAATGAGCAGTTCTTC.